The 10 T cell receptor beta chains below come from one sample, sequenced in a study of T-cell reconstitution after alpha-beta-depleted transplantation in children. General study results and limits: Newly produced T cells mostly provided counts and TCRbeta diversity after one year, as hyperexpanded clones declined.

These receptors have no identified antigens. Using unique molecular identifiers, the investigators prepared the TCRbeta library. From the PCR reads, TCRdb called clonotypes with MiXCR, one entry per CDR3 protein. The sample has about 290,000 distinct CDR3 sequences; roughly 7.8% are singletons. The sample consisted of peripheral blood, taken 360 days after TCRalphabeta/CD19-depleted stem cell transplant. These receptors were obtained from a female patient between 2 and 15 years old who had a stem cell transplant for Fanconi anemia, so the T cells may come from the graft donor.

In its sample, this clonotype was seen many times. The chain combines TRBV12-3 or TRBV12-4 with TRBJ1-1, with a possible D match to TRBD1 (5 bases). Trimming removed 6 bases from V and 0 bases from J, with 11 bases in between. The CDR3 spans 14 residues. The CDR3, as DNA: TGTGCCAGCAGGGCAGGGCGAATGAACACTGAAGCTTTCTTT. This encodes CASRAGRMNTEAFF.

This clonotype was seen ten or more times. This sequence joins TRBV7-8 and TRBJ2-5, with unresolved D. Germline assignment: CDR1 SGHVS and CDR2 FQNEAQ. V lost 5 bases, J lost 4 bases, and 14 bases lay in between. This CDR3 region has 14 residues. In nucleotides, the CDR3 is TGTGCCAGCAGCGATTGGACGGACCGAGAGACCCAGTACTTC. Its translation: CASSDWTDRETQYF.

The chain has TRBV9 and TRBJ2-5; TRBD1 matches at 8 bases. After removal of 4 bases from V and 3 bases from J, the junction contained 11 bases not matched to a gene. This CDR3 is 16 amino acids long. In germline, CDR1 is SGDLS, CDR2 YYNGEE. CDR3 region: CASSPGQGVSKETQYF. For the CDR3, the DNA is TGTGCCAGCAGCCCCGGACAGGGAGTGTCCAAAGAGACCCAGTACTTC.

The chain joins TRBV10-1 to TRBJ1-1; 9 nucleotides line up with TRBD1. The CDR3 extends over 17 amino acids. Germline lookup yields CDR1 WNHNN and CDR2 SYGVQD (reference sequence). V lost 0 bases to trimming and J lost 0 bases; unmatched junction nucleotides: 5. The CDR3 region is CASSESFGTGLNTEAFF. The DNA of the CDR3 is TGCGCCAGCAGTGAGTCGTTTGGGACAGGGCTGAACACTGAAGCTTTCTTT.

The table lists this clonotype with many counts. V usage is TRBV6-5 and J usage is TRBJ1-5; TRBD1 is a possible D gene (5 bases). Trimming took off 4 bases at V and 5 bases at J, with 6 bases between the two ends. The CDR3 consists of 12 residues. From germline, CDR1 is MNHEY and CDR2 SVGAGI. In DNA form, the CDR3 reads TGTGCCAGCAGTTCGGGGGATCAGCCCCAGCATTTT. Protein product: CASSSGDQPQHF.

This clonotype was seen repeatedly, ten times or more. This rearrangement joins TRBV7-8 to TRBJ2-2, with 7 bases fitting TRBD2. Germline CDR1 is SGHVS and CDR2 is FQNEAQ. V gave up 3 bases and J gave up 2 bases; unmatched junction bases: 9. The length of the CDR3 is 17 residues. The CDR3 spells CASSFMSGTKNTGELFF. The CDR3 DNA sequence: TGTGCCAGCAGCTTTATGTCCGGGACTAAAAACACCGGGGAGCTGTTTTTT.

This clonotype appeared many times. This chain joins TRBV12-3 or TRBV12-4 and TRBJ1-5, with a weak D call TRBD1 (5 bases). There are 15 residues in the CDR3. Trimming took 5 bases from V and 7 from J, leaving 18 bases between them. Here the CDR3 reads CASSPEISEGQPQHF. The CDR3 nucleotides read TGTGCCAGCAGTCCCGAAATTTCGGAGGGGCAGCCCCAGCATTTT.

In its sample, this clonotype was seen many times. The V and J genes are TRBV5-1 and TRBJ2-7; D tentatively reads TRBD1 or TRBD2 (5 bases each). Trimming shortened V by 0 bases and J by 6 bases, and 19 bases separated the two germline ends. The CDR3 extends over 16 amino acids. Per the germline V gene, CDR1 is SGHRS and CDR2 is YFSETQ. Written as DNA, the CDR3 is TGCGCCAGCAGCTTGGAGAGGGGCGTGACGTCTGGCGAGCAGTACTTC. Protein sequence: CASSLERGVTSGEQYF.

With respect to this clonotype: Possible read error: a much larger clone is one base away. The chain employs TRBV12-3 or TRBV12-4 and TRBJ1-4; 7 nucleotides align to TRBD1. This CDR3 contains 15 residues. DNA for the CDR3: TGTGCCAGCAGTCCCGAGCAGGGGGTAGGTGAAAATCTGTTTTTT. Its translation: CASSPEQGVGENLFF.

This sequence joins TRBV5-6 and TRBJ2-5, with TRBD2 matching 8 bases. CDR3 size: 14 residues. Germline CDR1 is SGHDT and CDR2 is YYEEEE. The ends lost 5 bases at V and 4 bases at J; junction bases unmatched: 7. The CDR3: CASSPAGVRETQYF. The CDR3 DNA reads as TGTGCCAGCAGTCCAGCGGGAGTCAGAGAGACCCAGTACTTC.